The 2 T cell receptor beta chains below were found in one sample sequenced in a study of spatial heterogeneity in lung cancer. In TCRdb, the 5' RACE reads were re-called with MiXCR into one record per CDR3 protein. The sample lists roughly 39,000 distinct CDR3 sequences; roughly 8% were seen once. The time point is: sample taken at primary tumor resection. Whole RNA was taken from tumor, nontumor lung or frozen PBMC; it was then sequenced unsorted. Material: PBMCs, obtained at surgery. The receptors here all came from a male donor with early-stage non-small cell lung cancer.

This chain connects TRBV6-2 or TRBV6-3 to TRBJ2-7; either TRBD1 or TRBD2 may fit D (5 bases each). The germline V gene has CDR1 MNHEY and CDR2 SVGEGT. Trimming took 8 bases from V and 6 from J, leaving 14 bases between them. The CDR3 is made up of 12 amino acids. The CDR3 sequence is CASRDGNREQYF. CDR3 bases: TGTGCCAGCCGGGACGGCAACCGCGAGCAGTACTTC.

This clonotype has just a few counts. A read error may produce the germline difference seen at one junction end. The chain links TRBV7-9 to TRBJ2-1; no reliable D call. CDR1 and CDR2 from the germline V gene are SEHNR and FQNEAQ (reference sequence). The CDR3 totals 11 residues. The chain's CDR3 is CASSLANEHFF. The CDR3 DNA sequence: TGTGCCAGCAGCTTAGCCAATGAGCACTTCTTC.